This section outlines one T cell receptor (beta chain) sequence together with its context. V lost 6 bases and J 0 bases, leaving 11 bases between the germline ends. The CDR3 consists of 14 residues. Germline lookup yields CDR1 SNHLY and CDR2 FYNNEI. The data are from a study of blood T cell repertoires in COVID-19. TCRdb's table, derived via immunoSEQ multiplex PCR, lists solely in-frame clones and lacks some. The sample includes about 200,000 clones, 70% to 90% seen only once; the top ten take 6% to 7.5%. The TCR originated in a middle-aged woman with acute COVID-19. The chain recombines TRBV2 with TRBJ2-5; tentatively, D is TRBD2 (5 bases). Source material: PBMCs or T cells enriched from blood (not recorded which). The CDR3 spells CASRPDGNQETQYF. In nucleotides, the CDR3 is TGTGCCAGCAGACCCGACGGGAACCAAGAGACCCAGTACTTC. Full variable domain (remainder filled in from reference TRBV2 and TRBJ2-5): EPEVTQTPSHQVTQMGQEVILRCVPISNHLYFYWYRQILGQKVEFLVSFYNNEISEKSEIFDDQFSVERPDGSNFTLKIRSTKLEDSAMYFCASRPDGNQETQYFGPGTRLLVL.